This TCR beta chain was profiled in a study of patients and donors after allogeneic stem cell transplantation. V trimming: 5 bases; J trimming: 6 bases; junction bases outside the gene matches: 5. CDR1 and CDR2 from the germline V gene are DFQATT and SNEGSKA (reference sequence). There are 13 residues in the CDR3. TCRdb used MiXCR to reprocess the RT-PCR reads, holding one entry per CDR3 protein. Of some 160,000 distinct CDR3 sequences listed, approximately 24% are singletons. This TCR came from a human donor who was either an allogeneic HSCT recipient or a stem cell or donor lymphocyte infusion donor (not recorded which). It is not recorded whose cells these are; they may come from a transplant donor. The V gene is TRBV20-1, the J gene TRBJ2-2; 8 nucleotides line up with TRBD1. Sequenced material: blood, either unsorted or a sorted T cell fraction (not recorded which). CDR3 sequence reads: CSALDRVPGELFF. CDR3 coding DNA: TGCAGTGCTCTGGACAGGGTCCCCGGGGAGCTGTTTTTT.